One and the same sample provided the 4 T cell receptor beta chains below, sequenced in a study of blood T cells in healthy people across ages. Combining a sample-barcoded 5' primer with a J-beta primer mix, a second PCR ran for 7 to 11 cycles. TCRdb re-called the 5' RACE reads with MiXCR, one entry per CDR3 protein. The sample records approximately 1,700,000 distinct CDR3 sequences, around 42% being singletons. The specimen was blood. Receptors were obtained from a human donor in good health.

This clonotype came up a few times. The chain is built from TRBV29-1 and TRBJ2-3; 15 bases align to TRBD2. The V segment lost 3 bases and the J segment 4 bases; nucleotides outside the gene matches: 5. Per germline, CDR1 SQVTM and CDR2 ANQGSEA. CDR3 length: 16 residues. CDR3 in DNA: TGCAGCGTTGAGGGGACTAGCGGGGGGCCAGCAGATACGCAGTATTTT. Protein product: CSVEGTSGGPADTQYF.

The gene calls are TRBV7-2 and TRBJ1-2, with D possibly matching TRBD1 (6 bases). The CDR3 runs 14 residues. The ends were cut back, 5 bases at V and 7 bases at J, with 17 bases in the middle. Germline lookup yields CDR1 SGHTA and CDR2 FQGNSA. This chain's CDR3 is CASSHWGQGPGYTF. The CDR3 DNA reads as TGTGCCAGCAGCCATTGGGGGCAGGGTCCTGGCTACACCTTC.

This clonotype was seen more than once but under ten times. The chain couples TRBV9 to TRBJ2-1; TRBD1 agrees at 9 bases. Germline CDR1 is SGDLS and CDR2 is YYNGEE. V dropped 0 bases and J dropped 3; count of bases not matched to a gene: 4. The CDR3 totals 16 residues. The chain's CDR3 is CASSVVSGQGYNEQFF. The CDR3 coding sequence is TGTGCCAGCAGCGTAGTTTCGGGACAGGGCTACAATGAGCAGTTCTTC.

This chain connects TRBV7-2 to TRBJ2-7, with D tentatively TRBD1 (5 bases). The CDR3 runs 14 residues. Looked up from germline, CDR1 is SGHTA and CDR2 is FQGNSA. V lost 5 bases and J lost 4, with 15 bases in between. The CDR3 reads CASSILTGLYEQYF. For the CDR3, the DNA is TGTGCCAGCAGCATCTTAACAGGTCTTTACGAGCAGTACTTC. The whole variable domain, filled in from reference TRBV7-2 and TRBJ2-7, reads GAGVSQSPSNKVTEKGKDVELRCDPISGHTALYWYRQSLGQGLEFLIYFQGNSAPDKSGLPSDRFSAERTGGSVSTLTIQRTQQEDSAVYLCASSILTGLYEQYFGPGTRLTVT.